Listed below are T cell receptor beta chains from one sample, sequenced in a study of T cell changes during pregnancy in multiple sclerosis. Generated by immunoSEQ multiplex PCR, the TCRdb table keeps only in-frame clones and is missing some. The table has 100,000 to 150,000 clones, under 95% seen once. Source: peripheral blood, taken before pregnancy. These receptors were collected from a female donor with multiple sclerosis, enrolled in a pregnancy study. Both conserved end residues are part of each CDR3. Clone sizes are given selectively: once, few, many, or a class where the clone is expanded.

>-|TRBJ2-2|TRBV29-1
CSLETGNTGELFF
>-|TRBJ1-5|TRBV7-2
CASSSRQGGFNQPQHF
>-|TRBJ2-1|TRBV2
CASSSSGRKPFF
>-|TRBJ2-7|TRBV7-2
CASSLSGLPTYEQYF
>-|TRBJ2-3|TRBV10-3
CAISATPSGSLTDTQYF
>-|TRBJ2-3|TRBV5-6
CASSHGFAAGTDTQYF
>few|TRBJ1-2|TRBV7-9
CASSLAGSSSYGYTF
>-|TRBJ1-1|TRBV5-6
CASSRVPRSTEAFF
>-|TRBJ2-5|TRBV10-3
CASSNYAGVQETQYF
>once|TRBJ1-1|TRBV5-6
CASSPLGYTEAFF
>-|TRBJ2-5|TRBV27
CASSFGGRKETQYF
>-|TRBJ1-1|TRBV5-4
CASSFGEAEAFF
>-|TRBJ1-1|TRBV28
CASSLSLQGNTEAFF
>-|TRBJ1-5|TRBV27
CASRRLTASNQPQHF
>-|TRBJ1-3|TRBV30
CAWGGQGGNTIYF
>-|TRBJ1-1|TRBV25-1
CASSEWGGTEAFF
>-|TRBJ1-5|TRBV4-2
CASRRDRESNQPQHF